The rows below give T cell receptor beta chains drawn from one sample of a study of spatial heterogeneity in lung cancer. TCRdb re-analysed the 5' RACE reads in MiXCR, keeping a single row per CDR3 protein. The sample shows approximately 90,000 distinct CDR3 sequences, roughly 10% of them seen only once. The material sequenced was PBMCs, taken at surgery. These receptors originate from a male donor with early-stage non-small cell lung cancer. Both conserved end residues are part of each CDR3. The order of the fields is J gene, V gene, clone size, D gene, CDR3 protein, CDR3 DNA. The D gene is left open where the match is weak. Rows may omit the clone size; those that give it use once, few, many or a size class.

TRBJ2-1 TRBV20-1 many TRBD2 CSARLAGVEQFF TGCAGTGCTCGACTAGCGGGGGTTGAGCAGTTCTTC
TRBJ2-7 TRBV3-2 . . CASSQVRRVAYEQYF TGTGCCAGCAGCCAAGTTAGGCGGGTGGCCTACGAGCAGTACTTC
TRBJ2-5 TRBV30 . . CAWSSRGETQYF TGTGCCTGGAGTTCGAGGGGAGAGACCCAGTACTTC
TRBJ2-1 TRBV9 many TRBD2 CASSTLAGGPNEQFF TGTGCCAGCAGCACCCTAGCGGGAGGGCCAAATGAGCAGTTCTTC
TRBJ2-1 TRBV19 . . CASSIVRTSSYNEQFF TGTGCCAGTAGTATAGTAAGAACTAGCTCCTACAATGAGCAGTTCTTC
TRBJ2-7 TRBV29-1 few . CSAAAHRSYEQYF TGCAGCGCCGCAGCCCACCGATCCTACGAGCAGTACTTC
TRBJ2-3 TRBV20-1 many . CSAKQGEGTDTQYF TGCAGTGCTAAACAGGGGGAGGGGACAGATACGCAGTATTTT
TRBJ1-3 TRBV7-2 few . CAGQENSGNTIYF TGTGCCGGCCAGGAGAACTCTGGAAACACCATATATTTT
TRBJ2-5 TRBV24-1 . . CATSERPGLQETQYF TGTGCCACCAGTGAGCGGCCGGGACTGCAAGAGACCCAGTACTTC
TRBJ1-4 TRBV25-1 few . CASSGSMPGRGKLFF TGTGCCAGCAGTGGTTCCATGCCCGGTCGGGGGAAACTGTTTTTT
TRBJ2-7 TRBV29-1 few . CSVESQGSYEQYF TGCAGCGTTGAGTCGCAGGGCTCCTACGAGCAGTACTTC
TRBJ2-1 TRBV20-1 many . CSARADYNEQFF TGCAGTGCTAGAGCGGACTACAATGAGCAGTTCTTC
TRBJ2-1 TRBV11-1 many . CASSLRRTVSYNEQFF TGTGCCAGCAGCTTAAGAAGAACGGTCTCCTACAATGAGCAGTTCTTC
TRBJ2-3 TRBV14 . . CASSQRGFSDTQYF TGTGCCAGCAGCCAGCGGGGATTCTCAGATACGCAGTATTTT
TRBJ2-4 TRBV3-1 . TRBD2 CASSQGGIAKNIQYF TGTGCCAGCAGCCAGGGAGGGATAGCCAAAAACATTCAGTACTTC
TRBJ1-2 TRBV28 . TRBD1 CASSLRRGRNGYTF TGTGCCAGCAGTTTACGGAGGGGGCGCAATGGCTACACCTTC
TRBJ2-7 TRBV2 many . CASKWDGSSYEQYF TGTGCCAGCAAATGGGACGGGTCCTCCTACGAGCAGTACTTC
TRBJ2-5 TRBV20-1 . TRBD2 CSARGPPAGVKETQYF TGCAGTGCTAGAGGTCCCCCAGCGGGGGTAAAAGAGACCCAGTACTTC
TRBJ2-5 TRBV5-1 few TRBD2 CASSPTGTSGPETQYF TGCGCCAGCAGCCCCACCGGGACTAGCGGACCAGAGACCCAGTACTTC
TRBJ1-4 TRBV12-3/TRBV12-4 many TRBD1 CASSPDREKLFF TGTGCCAGCAGCCCGGACAGGGAAAAACTGTTTTTT
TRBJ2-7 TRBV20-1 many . CSARGPYEQYF TGCAGTGCTCGGGGACCCTACGAGCAGTACTTC
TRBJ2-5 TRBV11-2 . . CASSDGPGVETQYF TGTGCCAGCAGCGATGGCCCAGGGGTAGAGACCCAGTACTTC
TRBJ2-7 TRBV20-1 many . CSAGLQVEQYF TGCAGTGCTGGACTTCAGGTCGAGCAGTACTTC
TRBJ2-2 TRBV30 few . CAWSVLGGSRTGELFF TGTGCCTGGAGTGTACTGGGGGGCTCGCGCACCGGGGAGCTGTTTTTT
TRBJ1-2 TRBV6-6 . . CASTPRGPPPYGYTF TGTGCCAGCACCCCAAGAGGGCCCCCTCCCTATGGCTACACCTTC
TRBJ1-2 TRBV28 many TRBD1 CASSPPGTAGGYTF TGTGCCAGCAGCCCTCCCGGGACAGCCGGTGGCTACACCTTC
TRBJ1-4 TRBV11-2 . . CASSLGDTPGKLFF TGTGCCAGCAGCTTAGGGGACACCCCTGGAAAACTGTTTTTT
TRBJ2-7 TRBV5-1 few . CASSPRAASYEQYF TGCGCCAGCAGCCCTAGAGCGGCGTCCTACGAGCAGTACTTC
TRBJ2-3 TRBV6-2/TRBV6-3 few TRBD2 CASSYSTGGAQYF TGTGCCAGCAGTTACTCGACGGGGGGTGCGCAGTATTTT
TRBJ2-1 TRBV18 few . CASSPAGHEQFF TGTGCCAGCTCACCGGCGGGGCATGAGCAGTTCTTC
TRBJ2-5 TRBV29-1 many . CSVEENRQETQYF TGCAGCGTTGAAGAGAACCGACAAGAGACCCAGTACTTC
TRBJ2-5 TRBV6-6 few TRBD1 CASSRPGTEKKETQYF TGTGCCAGCAGCCGCCCCGGGACAGAGAAAAAAGAGACCCAGTACTTC
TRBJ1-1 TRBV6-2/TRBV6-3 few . CASSYHATTTEAFF TGTGCCAGCAGTTACCATGCCACGACCACTGAAGCTTTCTTT
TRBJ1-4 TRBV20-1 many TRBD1 CSAGDRVVGNEKLFF TGCAGTGCTGGGGACAGGGTGGTTGGGAATGAAAAACTGTTTTTT
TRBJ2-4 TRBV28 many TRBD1 CASSLRDRVYIQYF TGTGCCAGCAGTTTAAGGGACAGGGTATACATTCAGTACTTC
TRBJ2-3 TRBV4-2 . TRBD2 CASSQTSGASTDTQYF TGTGCCAGCAGCCAAACTAGCGGGGCTAGCACAGATACGCAGTATTTT